These T cell receptor beta chains were read from a single sample in a study of cytomegalovirus exposure and HLA in healthy donors. Libraries were prepared by immunoSEQ multiplex PCR; TCRdb keeps only in-frame clonotypes and omits some of them. The sample contains approximately 97,000 clones, about 74% of which appear only once. The specimen was PBMCs. The receptors originated from a male donor in good health and CMV-seropositive. CDR3s include the opening cysteine and the closing phenylalanine or tryptophan. The order of the fields is J gene, V gene, CDR3 protein.

j_gene: TRBJ1-1
v_gene: TRBV19
CDR3aa: CASSGQGVPEAFF

j_gene: TRBJ2-2
v_gene: TRBV5-1
CDR3aa: CASSPGTSGRSGELFF

j_gene: TRBJ2-3
v_gene: TRBV19
CDR3aa: CASSMRGRTDTQYF

j_gene: TRBJ1-5
v_gene: TRBV6-5
CDR3aa: CASSSGGAGNQPQHF

j_gene: TRBJ1-1
v_gene: TRBV5-1
CDR3aa: CASSPTPGQERTEAFF

j_gene: TRBJ1-2
v_gene: TRBV2
CDR3aa: CASTPAGAGYGYTF

j_gene: TRBJ2-5
v_gene: TRBV19
CDR3aa: CASSKRQLAGQETQYF

j_gene: TRBJ1-3
v_gene: TRBV29-1
CDR3aa: CSAWLSGNTIYF

j_gene: TRBJ1-2
v_gene: TRBV28
CDR3aa: CASSQGQGAPGYTF

j_gene: TRBJ2-6
v_gene: TRBV12-5
CDR3aa: CASGLVLSSGANVLTF

j_gene: TRBJ2-1
v_gene: TRBV7-6
CDR3aa: CASSLGSAGNNEQFF

j_gene: TRBJ2-5
v_gene: TRBV11-2
CDR3aa: CASSFGLAGGGETQYF

j_gene: TRBJ2-3
v_gene: TRBV25-1
CDR3aa: CASSESADTQYF

j_gene: TRBJ1-3
v_gene: TRBV28
CDR3aa: CASSSSSSGNTIYF

j_gene: TRBJ2-5
v_gene: TRBV7-2
CDR3aa: CASSGSGTSVSEQYF

j_gene: TRBJ1-2
v_gene: TRBV28
CDR3aa: CASSLLVSYGYTF

j_gene: TRBJ2-1
v_gene: TRBV7-6
CDR3aa: CASSLSEREQFF

j_gene: TRBJ1-6
v_gene: TRBV7-9
CDR3aa: CASSPGQSHSPLHF

j_gene: TRBJ2-5
v_gene: TRBV7-2
CDR3aa: CASSSGLAGVRETQYF

j_gene: TRBJ2-7
v_gene: TRBV4-3
CDR3aa: CASSQRPLGQGAYEQYF